The rows below give T cell receptor beta chains drawn from one sample of a study of cytomegalovirus exposure and HLA in healthy donors. Assay: immunoSEQ multiplex PCR; the TCRdb copy retains only in-frame clones and omits some. The sample carries just under 95,000 clones, roughly 73% recorded once. The sequenced sample was PBMCs. The receptor set was obtained from a man in his forties or fifties in good health and CMV-seropositive. Both conserved end residues are part of each CDR3. The D gene is left open where the match is weak. Clone size appears in some rows only: once, few, many, or a class for an expanded clone.

D: TRBD1
V: TRBV15
size: once
J: TRBJ2-7
CDR3: CATSLTGREQYF
DNA: TGTGCCACCAGCTTGACAGGGCGGGAGCAGTACTTC

D: .
V: TRBV30
size: .
J: TRBJ1-2
CDR3: CAWSVSGSGYTF
DNA: TGTGCCTGGAGTGTTTCCGGGAGTGGCTACACCTTC

D: .
V: TRBV18
size: .
J: TRBJ1-1
CDR3: CASSPLAAGNTEAFF
DNA: TGTGCCAGCTCACCCCTCGCGGCGGGAAACACTGAAGCTTTCTTT

D: .
V: TRBV7-2
size: .
J: TRBJ1-2
CDR3: CASSFSVGAGENGYTF
DNA: TGTGCCAGCAGCTTCTCGGTGGGGGCAGGAGAGAATGGCTACACCTTC

D: .
V: TRBV29-1
size: .
J: TRBJ1-2
CDR3: CSVWKAPNNHF
DNA: TGCAGCGTTTGGAAAGCGCCTAACAACCACTTC

D: TRBD1
V: TRBV4-3
size: .
J: TRBJ2-5
CDR3: CASSRTGAGQETQYF
DNA: TGCGCCAGCAGCCGGACAGGGGCCGGACAAGAGACCCAGTACTTC

D: TRBD2
V: TRBV9
size: .
J: TRBJ2-3
CDR3: CASSVGLAGGPDADTQYF
DNA: TGTGCCAGCAGCGTGGGGCTAGCGGGGGGGCCAGACGCAGATACGCAGTATTTT

D: TRBD1
V: TRBV4-1
size: .
J: TRBJ1-5
CDR3: CASRHEIRGSNQPQHF
DNA: TGCGCCAGCAGGCATGAGATCAGGGGGTCGAATCAGCCCCAGCATTTT

D: TRBD1
V: TRBV6-6
size: .
J: TRBJ1-4
CDR3: CASNSRTGGYEKLFF
DNA: TGTGCCAGCAATTCCCGGACAGGGGGCTATGAAAAACTGTTTTTT

D: TRBD2
V: TRBV30
size: once
J: TRBJ2-3
CDR3: CAWSDLAGGQGTQYF
DNA: TGTGCCTGGAGTGATCTAGCGGGGGGGCAGGGTACGCAGTATTTT

D: TRBD1
V: TRBV10-3
size: few
J: TRBJ1-5
CDR3: CAATGDRSQPQHF
DNA: TGTGCCGCCACAGGGGATCGGAGTCAGCCCCAGCATTTT

D: TRBD2
V: TRBV18
size: .
J: TRBJ2-3
CDR3: CASSPLTSGDTQYF
DNA: TGTGCCAGCTCACCCCTGACTAGCGGGGATACGCAGTATTTT

D: TRBD2
V: TRBV11-2
size: once
J: TRBJ2-1
CDR3: CASSDPLAGGSYNEQFF
DNA: TGTGCCAGCAGCGACCCCCTAGCGGGGGGTTCCTACAATGAGCAGTTCTTC

D: TRBD1
V: TRBV6-1
size: .
J: TRBJ1-1
CDR3: CASSSGTGFNTEAFF
DNA: TGTGCCAGCAGTTCAGGGACAGGTTTTAACACTGAAGCTTTCTTT

D: .
V: TRBV6-5
size: .
J: TRBJ1-1
CDR3: CASVSVPRGSAEAFF
DNA: TGTGCCAGCGTTTCGGTTCCGCGGGGTTCAGCTGAAGCTTTCTTT

D: TRBD2
V: TRBV4-2
size: .
J: TRBJ2-7
CDR3: CASSQAITSGGYEQYF
DNA: TGTGCCAGCAGCCAAGCGATCACTAGCGGGGGCTACGAGCAGTACTTC

D: .
V: TRBV6-1
size: few
J: TRBJ1-5
CDR3: CASSEGAGDSNQPQHF
DNA: TGTGCCAGCAGTGAGGGGGCCGGAGATAGCAATCAGCCCCAGCATTTT

D: .
V: TRBV4-3
size: .
J: TRBJ1-2
CDR3: CASSQEFFAAAVGYGYTF
DNA: TGCGCCAGCAGCCAAGAATTCTTCGCGGCAGCCGTCGGCTATGGCTACACCTTC

D: .
V: TRBV7-2
size: once
J: TRBJ2-7
CDR3: CASSLVQGFDRAYEQYF
DNA: TGTGCCAGCAGCTTAGTCCAGGGGTTTGACAGAGCCTACGAGCAGTACTTC

D: TRBD1
V: TRBV10-1
size: .
J: TRBJ2-2
CDR3: CASSAGTGGIWGELFF
DNA: TGCGCCAGCAGTGCCGGGACAGGGGGAATATGGGGGGAGCTGTTTTTT

D: TRBD2
V: TRBV7-9
size: few
J: TRBJ2-3
CDR3: CASSLTGGSTDTQYF
DNA: TGTGCCAGCAGCTTAACGGGGGGGAGCACAGATACGCAGTATTTT

D: TRBD1
V: TRBV28
size: .
J: TRBJ2-2
CDR3: CASSPPDRGAGELFF
DNA: TGTGCCAGCAGCCCACCCGACAGGGGGGCCGGGGAGCTGTTTTTT

D: .
V: TRBV27
size: .
J: TRBJ1-3
CDR3: CASSSLYSGNTIYF
DNA: TGTGCCAGCAGTTCCTTATACTCTGGAAACACCATATATTTT

D: TRBD1
V: TRBV19
size: .
J: TRBJ2-7
CDR3: CASSEVGQGASFYEQYF
DNA: TGTGCCAGTAGTGAAGTGGGGCAGGGGGCTAGTTTCTACGAGCAGTACTTC

D: .
V: TRBV10-3
size: .
J: TRBJ2-5
CDR3: CAISGTAYQETQYF
DNA: TGTGCCATCAGTGGGACAGCTTACCAAGAGACCCAGTACTTC

D: .
V: TRBV14
size: .
J: TRBJ1-1
CDR3: CASSQGLGRNTEAFF
DNA: TGTGCCAGCAGCCAAGGGTTGGGGCGGAACACTGAAGCTTTCTTT

D: TRBD1
V: TRBV13
size: once
J: TRBJ2-3
CDR3: CASSAWDRGSLDTQYF
DNA: TGTGCCAGCAGCGCCTGGGACAGGGGATCTTTAGATACGCAGTATTTT

D: .
V: TRBV30
size: .
J: TRBJ1-2
CDR3: CAWSGGWGDNYGYTF
DNA: TGTGCCTGGAGTGGAGGTTGGGGCGATAACTATGGCTACACCTTC

D: TRBD1
V: TRBV7-2
size: .
J: TRBJ1-2
CDR3: CASSVGTGGYGYTF
DNA: TGTGCCAGCAGCGTCGGGACAGGGGGTTACGGCTACACCTTC

D: TRBD1
V: TRBV4-3
size: .
J: TRBJ1-1
CDR3: CASSQSLPTGGLNTEAFF
DNA: TGCGCCAGCAGCCAAAGCCTACCGACAGGGGGACTGAACACTGAAGCTTTCTTT

D: .
V: TRBV6-5
size: .
J: TRBJ1-1
CDR3: CASSSTGDTEAFF
DNA: TGTGCCAGCAGCAGCACGGGGGACACTGAAGCTTTCTTT

D: TRBD1
V: TRBV18
size: .
J: TRBJ1-1
CDR3: CASSYTGEEAFF
DNA: TGTGCCAGCTCATATACAGGGGAGGAAGCTTTCTTT

D: .
V: TRBV30
size: .
J: TRBJ1-2
CDR3: CAWSVKEGGYTF
DNA: TGTGCCTGGAGTGTAAAGGAGGGAGGCTACACCTTC

D: TRBD1
V: TRBV6-1
size: .
J: TRBJ1-6
CDR3: CASSSRQGESPLHF
DNA: TGTGCCAGCAGTTCCCGACAGGGGGAGTCACCCCTCCACTTT

D: .
V: TRBV18
size: .
J: TRBJ1-6
CDR3: CASSPGGSDSPLHF
DNA: TGTGCCAGCTCACCAGGGGGCTCGGATTCACCCCTCCACTTT

D: TRBD1
V: TRBV11-1
size: .
J: TRBJ1-1
CDR3: CASSPWTGPGNTEAFF
DNA: TGTGCCAGCAGCCCATGGACAGGGCCGGGGAACACTGAAGCTTTCTTT

D: .
V: TRBV27
size: few
J: TRBJ1-2
CDR3: CASSLAGGGYGYTF
DNA: TGTGCCAGCAGTTTAGCGGGGGGTGGCTATGGCTACACCTTC

D: .
V: TRBV4-1
size: .
J: TRBJ2-1
CDR3: CASRTLGGAYNEQFF
DNA: TGCGCCAGCAGAACGTTGGGGGGGGCGTACAATGAGCAGTTCTTC

D: .
V: TRBV5-1
size: once
J: TRBJ2-3
CDR3: CASSRGAGLQADTQYF
DNA: TGCGCCAGCAGCCGGGGGGCGGGCCTACAGGCAGATACGCAGTATTTT

D: .
V: TRBV7-9
size: .
J: TRBJ1-4
CDR3: CASSPGVFREKLFF
DNA: TGTGCCAGCAGCCCGGGGGTTTTTCGGGAAAAACTGTTTTTT

D: TRBD1
V: TRBV10-3
size: .
J: TRBJ1-6
CDR3: CAISESDRTNSPLHF
DNA: TGTGCCATCAGTGAGTCGGACAGGACCAATTCACCCCTCCACTTT

D: .
V: TRBV19
size: .
J: TRBJ1-1
CDR3: CASSIAPNTEAFF
DNA: TGTGCCAGTAGTATAGCCCCAAACACTGAAGCTTTCTTT

D: TRBD1
V: TRBV5-1
size: .
J: TRBJ1-4
CDR3: CASSLVGQATNEKLFF
DNA: TGCGCCAGCAGCTTGGTGGGACAGGCAACTAATGAAAAACTGTTTTTT

D: TRBD2
V: TRBV9
size: .
J: TRBJ2-5
CDR3: CASSAGTSGETQYF
DNA: TGTGCCAGCAGCGCCGGGACTAGCGGTGAGACCCAGTACTTC

D: .
V: TRBV7-8
size: once
J: TRBJ2-7
CDR3: CASSFLGEQYF
DNA: TGTGCCAGCAGCTTTCTCGGCGAGCAGTACTTC

D: .
V: TRBV18
size: once
J: TRBJ1-1
CDR3: CASSPPAGNTEAFF
DNA: TGTGCCAGCTCACCACCGGCAGGGAACACTGAAGCTTTCTTT

D: TRBD1
V: TRBV27
size: .
J: TRBJ1-2
CDR3: CASRSTGEKRGYPF
DNA: TGTGCCAGCAGATCGACAGGGGAAAAGAGGGGCTACCCCTTC

D: TRBD1
V: TRBV2
size: .
J: TRBJ2-7
CDR3: CASWVGWTGARREQYF
DNA: TGTGCCAGCTGGGTGGGTTGGACAGGCGCCCGTCGCGAGCAGTACTTC

D: .
V: TRBV4-3
size: .
J: TRBJ2-6
CDR3: CASSQHRSSSGANVLTF
DNA: TGCGCCAGCAGCCAGCACAGATCCAGCTCTGGGGCCAACGTCCTGACTTTC

D: TRBD2
V: TRBV7-2
size: .
J: TRBJ2-3
CDR3: CASSRSGGWTDTQYF
DNA: TGTGCCAGCAGCCGTAGCGGGGGTTGGACAGATACGCAGTATTTT

D: .
V: TRBV21-1
size: .
J: TRBJ2-7
CDR3: CASSKVGVDEQYF
DNA: TGTGCCAGCAGCAAGGTGGGAGTGGACGAGCAGTACTTC

D: TRBD1
V: TRBV5-1
size: .
J: TRBJ1-1
CDR3: CASSAGQGGASAEAFF
DNA: TGCGCCAGCAGCGCAGGACAGGGGGGTGCGAGTGCGGAAGCTTTCTTT

D: TRBD2
V: TRBV4-1
size: .
J: TRBJ2-3
CDR3: CASSQDRAGGSDTQYF
DNA: TGCGCCAGCAGCCAAGATCGAGCGGGGGGATCAGATACGCAGTATTTT